The present entry profiles one TCR beta chain with its context. Its cognate antigen has yet to be identified. Base-call qualities are not available, and no considerably larger clone is one nucleotide away. Library preparation used the immunoSEQ multiplex PCR assay. TCRdb holds this immuneACCESS table with in-frame rearrangements only. Some clones are missing; in checked studies, unresolved V genes explain under half, and the rest has no known cause. This sample is represented by roughly 400,000 clones; around 90% of them were singletons. 5% to 8% of the sample is in the top ten clones. These data originate in a study of control samples from healthy donors and cancer patients (TCRdb year 2020). The CDR3 covers 15 residues, taking in both the cysteine and the phenylalanine. The entry retains the CDR3 DNA only, 45 bases that are in frame from base 1. The germline ends are 10 bases apart after V is trimmed by 2 bases and J by 1 base. CDR1 and CDR2 were assigned from the germline V gene (reference sequence) as MNHNY and SVGAGI.

This receptor was obtained from a man aged 35 to 55 with head and neck cancer. Source material: PBMCs. The chain joins TRBV6-6 to TRBJ2-3, with the D segment identity uncertain. The DNA reads as follows: TGTGCCAGCAGTTACAATCGGCAGCGCACAGATACGCAGTATTTT. This gives the protein CASSYNRQRTDTQYF.